Given below is one T cell receptor (beta chain) in context. The sample belongs to a study of blood T cell repertoires in COVID-19. The ends lost 6 bases at V and 1 base at J; junction bases unmatched: 11. Germline-derived CDR1 and CDR2 are SEHNR and FQNEAQ (reference sequence). The CDR3 runs 16 residues. Data came from immunoSEQ multiplex PCR; TCRdb stores just in-frame clones and leaves some out. The sample has a few hundred thousand clones; 80% to 90% are singletons. The V and J genes are TRBV7-9 and TRBJ2-7; the match to TRBD1 covers 8 bases. Sequencing input: PBMCs or T cells enriched from blood (not recorded which). The sequence was collected from a man younger than 40 who had recovered from COVID-19. The CDR3 coding sequence is TGTGCCAGCAGGCAGGCTGGCAGGGGGCCTTCCTACGAGCAGTACTTC. Its protein product is CASRQAGRGPSYEQYF. Variable domain in full (rest from reference TRBV7-9 and TRBJ2-7): DTGVSQNPRHKITKRGQNVTFRCDPISEHNRLYWYRQTLGQGPEFLTYFQNEAQLEKSRLLSDRFSAERPKGSFSTLEIQRTEQGDSAMYLCASRQAGRGPSYEQYFGPGTRLTVT.